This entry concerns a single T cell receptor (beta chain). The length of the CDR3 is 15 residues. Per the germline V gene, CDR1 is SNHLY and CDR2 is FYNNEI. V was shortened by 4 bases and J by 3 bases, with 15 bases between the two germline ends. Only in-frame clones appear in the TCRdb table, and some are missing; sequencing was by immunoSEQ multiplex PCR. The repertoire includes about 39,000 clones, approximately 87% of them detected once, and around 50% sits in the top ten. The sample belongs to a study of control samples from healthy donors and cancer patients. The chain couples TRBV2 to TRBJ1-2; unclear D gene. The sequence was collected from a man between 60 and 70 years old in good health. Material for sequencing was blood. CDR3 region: CASSGSGRYDYGYTF. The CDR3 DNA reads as TGTGCCAGCAGTGGTTCGGGGAGGTATGACTATGGCTACACCTTC. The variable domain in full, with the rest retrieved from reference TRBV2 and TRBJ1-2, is EPEVTQTPSHQVTQMGQEVILRCVPISNHLYFYWYRQILGQKVEFLVSFYNNEISEKSEIFDDQFSVERPDGSNFTLKIRSTKLEDSAMYFCASSGSGRYDYGYTFGSGTRLTVV.